The rows below give T cell receptor beta chains drawn from one sample of a study of T cells in Graves' hyperthyroidism and ophthalmopathy. TCRdb recomputed calls from the multiplex PCR reads with MiXCR, one row per CDR3 protein. Of about 500,000 distinct CDR3 sequences in the sample, around 16% were seen once. The sequencing input was blood. These receptors were collected from a young woman with Graves' ophthalmopathy. Both conserved end residues are trimmed from each CDR3. Not every row has a clone size; where given, it reads once, few, many or a size class.

clone_size v_call cdr3_aa
few TRBV6-2/TRBV6-3 ASNVGGSTGELF
. TRBV29-1 SVAASSQPQH
many TRBV11-2 ASSLDGLNTEAF
many TRBV6-1 ASSEGGGETQY
. TRBV7-3 ASSPSPGNDEQY
many TRBV5-1 ASSHFDRVDEQY
. TRBV28 ASSFGGLEFYEQY
. TRBV29-1 SVRQQGANTEAF
few TRBV6-1 ASSPDTSGTGELF
many TRBV7-2 ASSLGEGYYGYT
many TRBV9 ASSTSAPGTGWGEQY
many TRBV12-3/TRBV12-4 ASSPSPAEGERDTQY
few TRBV20-1 SARALNEQF
. TRBV19 ASTKDRATEAF
. TRBV28 ASSLATTTA
. TRBV5-5 ASTRGQTAYEQY
. TRBV9 ASSLGAGGGDTQY
. TRBV7-8 ASSSTTGDQPQH
many TRBV30 AWNGIYGYT
. TRBV4-3 ASSKTGSISEKLF
few TRBV18 ASSPPRDRSLLAVLYNEQF
few TRBV20-1 SAPRIAEQY
many TRBV30 AWSVPRGRRYEQF
few TRBV27 ASSLRFTATYEQY
. TRBV6-1 ASSDRGHSPLH
few TRBV20-1 SVRPPGQGPDTQY
. TRBV24-1 ATSAKSEPSTDTQY
few TRBV25-1 ASSSGLAGMIGELF
many TRBV7-3 ASSLLAGTGELF
. TRBV7-9 ASNRPGREDTEAF
. TRBV19 ASSNLLLGYNEQF
many TRBV2 ASSAQGASRGEAF
few TRBV20-1 SARGQDSGANVLT
. TRBV7-3 ASSSGGTTLDIQY
. TRBV7-2 ASSARAGLLTNEQF
many TRBV2 ASSATGVGVGNQPQH
many TRBV30 AWRPALGLNTEAF
few TRBV7-2 ASSRRGRYTGELF
. TRBV7-2 ASSADFANEKLF
. TRBV28 ASSRSGTAPEKLF